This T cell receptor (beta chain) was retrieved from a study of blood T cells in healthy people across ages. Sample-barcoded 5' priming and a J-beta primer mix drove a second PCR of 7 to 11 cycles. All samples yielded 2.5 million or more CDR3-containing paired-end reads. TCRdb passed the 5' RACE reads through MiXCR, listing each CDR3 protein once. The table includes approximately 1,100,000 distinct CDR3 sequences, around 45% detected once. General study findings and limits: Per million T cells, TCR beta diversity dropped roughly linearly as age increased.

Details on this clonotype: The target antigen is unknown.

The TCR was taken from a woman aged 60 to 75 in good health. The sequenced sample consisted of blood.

CDR3 loop: CASSLVPPGTGIRDTQYF. CDR3 DNA sequence: TGCGCCAGCAGCTTGGTTCCCCCCGGGACAGGGATTCGAGATACGCAGTATTTT. The chain recombines TRBV5-1 with TRBJ2-3, with TRBD1 identical over 9 bases. CDR3 size: 18 residues. CDR1 and CDR2 (germline): SGHRS, YFSETQ. Trimming cost V 0 bases and J 5 bases; bases outside gene matches: 13.